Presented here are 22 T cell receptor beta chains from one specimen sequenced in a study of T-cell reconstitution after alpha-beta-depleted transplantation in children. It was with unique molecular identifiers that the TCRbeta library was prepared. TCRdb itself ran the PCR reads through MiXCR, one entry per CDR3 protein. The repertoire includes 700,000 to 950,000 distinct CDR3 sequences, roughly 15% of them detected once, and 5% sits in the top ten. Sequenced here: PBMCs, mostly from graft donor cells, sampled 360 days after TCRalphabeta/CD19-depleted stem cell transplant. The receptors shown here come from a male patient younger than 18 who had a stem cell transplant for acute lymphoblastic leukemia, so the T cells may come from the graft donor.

CDR3 DNA sequence: TGCGCCAGCAGCCAACCACAGGGGAGGGACACTGAAGCTTTCTTT. This sequence encodes CASSQPQGRDTEAFF. The rearrangement links TRBV4-1 to TRBJ1-1; 7 bases align to TRBD1. The CDR3 runs to 15 residues. The V gene end was trimmed by 2 bases and the J gene end by 3 bases; junction bases not matched to a gene: 6. Looked up from germline, CDR1 is MGHRA and CDR2 is YSYEKL.

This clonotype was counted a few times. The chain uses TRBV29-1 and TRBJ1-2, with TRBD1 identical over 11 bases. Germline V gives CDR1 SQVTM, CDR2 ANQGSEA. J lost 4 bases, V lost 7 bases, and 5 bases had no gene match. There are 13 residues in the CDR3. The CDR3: CSARTGGIYGYTF. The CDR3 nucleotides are TGCAGCGCCAGGACAGGGGGCATCTATGGCTACACCTTC.

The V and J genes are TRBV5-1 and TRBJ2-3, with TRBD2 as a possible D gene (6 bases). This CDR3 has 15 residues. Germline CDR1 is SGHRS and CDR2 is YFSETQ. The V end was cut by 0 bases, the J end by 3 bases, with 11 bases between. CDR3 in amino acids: CASSLELARTDTQYF. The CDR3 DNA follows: TGCGCCAGCAGCTTGGAACTAGCTAGGACAGATACGCAGTATTTT.

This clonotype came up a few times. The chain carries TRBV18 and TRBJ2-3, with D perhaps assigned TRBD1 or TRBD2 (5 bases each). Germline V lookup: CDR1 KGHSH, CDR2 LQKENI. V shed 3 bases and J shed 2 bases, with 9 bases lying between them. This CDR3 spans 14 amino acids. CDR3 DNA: TGTGCCAGCTCACCGGGGGTCTACACAGATACGCAGTATTTT. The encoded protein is CASSPGVYTDTQYF.

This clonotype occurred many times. This CDR3 is CASSYSGGSYYDEQFF. For the CDR3, the DNA is TGTGCCAGCAGTTACTCGGGCGGGAGCTATTATGATGAGCAGTTCTTC. The chain recombines TRBV6-5 with TRBJ2-1; 7 bases map to TRBD2. J gave up 8 bases and V 0 bases, and 10 bases lay outside the gene matches. Germline lookup yields CDR1 MNHEY and CDR2 SVGAGI. The CDR3 has 16 amino acids.

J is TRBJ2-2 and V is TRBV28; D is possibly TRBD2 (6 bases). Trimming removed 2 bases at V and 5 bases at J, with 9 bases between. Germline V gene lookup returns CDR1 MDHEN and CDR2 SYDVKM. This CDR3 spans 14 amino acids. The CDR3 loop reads CASSLAGRTGELFF. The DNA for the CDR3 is TGTGCCAGCAGTTTAGCGGGAAGGACCGGGGAGCTGTTTTTT. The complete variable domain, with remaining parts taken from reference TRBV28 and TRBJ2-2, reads DVKVTQSSRYLVKRTGEKVFLECVQDMDHENMFWYRQDPGLGLRLIYFSYDVKMKEKGDIPEGYSVSREKKERFSLILESASTNQTSMYLCASSLAGRTGELFFGEGSRLTVL.

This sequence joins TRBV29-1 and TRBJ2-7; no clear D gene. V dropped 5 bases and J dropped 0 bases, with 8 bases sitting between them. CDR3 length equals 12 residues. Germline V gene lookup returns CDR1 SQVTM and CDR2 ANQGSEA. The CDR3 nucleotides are TGCAGCGTTAGCGTTTCCTCCTACGAGCAGTACTTC. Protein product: CSVSVSSYEQYF.

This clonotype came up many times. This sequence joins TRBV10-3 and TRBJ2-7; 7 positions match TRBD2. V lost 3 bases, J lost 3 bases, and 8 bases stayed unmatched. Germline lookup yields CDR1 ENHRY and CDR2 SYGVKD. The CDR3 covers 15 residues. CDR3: CAISDYWTSDYEQYF. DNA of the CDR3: TGTGCCATCAGTGATTATTGGACTAGTGACTACGAGCAGTACTTC.

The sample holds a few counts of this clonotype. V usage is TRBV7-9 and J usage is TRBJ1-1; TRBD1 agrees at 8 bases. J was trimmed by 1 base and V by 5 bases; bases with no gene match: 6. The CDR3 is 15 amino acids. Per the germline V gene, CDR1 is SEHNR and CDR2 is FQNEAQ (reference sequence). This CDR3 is CASSGRQGPNTEAFF. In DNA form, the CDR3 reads TGTGCCAGCAGCGGAAGACAGGGGCCGAACACTGAAGCTTTCTTT.

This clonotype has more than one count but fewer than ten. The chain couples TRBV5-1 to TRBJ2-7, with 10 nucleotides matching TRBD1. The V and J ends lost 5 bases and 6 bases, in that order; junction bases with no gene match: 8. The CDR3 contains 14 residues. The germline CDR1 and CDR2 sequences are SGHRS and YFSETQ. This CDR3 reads CASREGQGWSEQYF. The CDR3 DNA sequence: TGCGCCAGCAGAGAGGGACAGGGGTGGTCCGAGCAGTACTTC.

This CDR3 is CASSVYRGLAGGGRTNNEQFF. CDR3 bases: TGCGCCAGCAGCGTGTACAGGGGACTAGCGGGAGGGGGGAGGACGAACAATGAGCAGTTCTTC. The chain carries TRBV5-1 and TRBJ2-1, with TRBD2 matching over 16 bases. The germline gives CDR1 SGHRS, CDR2 YFSETQ. V was clipped by 4 bases and J by 5 bases; unmatched bases: 18. The CDR3 sequence is 21 residues long.

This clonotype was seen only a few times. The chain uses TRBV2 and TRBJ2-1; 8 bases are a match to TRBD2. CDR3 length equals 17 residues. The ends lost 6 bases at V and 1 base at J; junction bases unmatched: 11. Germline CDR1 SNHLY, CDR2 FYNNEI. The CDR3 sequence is CASRRTSGGPSYNEQFF. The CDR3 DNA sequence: TGTGCCAGCAGAAGAACTAGCGGCGGACCTTCCTACAATGAGCAGTTCTTC.

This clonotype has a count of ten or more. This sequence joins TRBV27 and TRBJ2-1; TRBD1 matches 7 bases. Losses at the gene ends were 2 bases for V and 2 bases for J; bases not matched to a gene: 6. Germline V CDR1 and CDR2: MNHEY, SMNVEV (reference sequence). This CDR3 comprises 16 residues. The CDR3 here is CASSLQTGLAYNEQFF. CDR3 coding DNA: TGTGCCAGCAGTTTACAGACAGGGCTGGCCTACAATGAGCAGTTCTTC.

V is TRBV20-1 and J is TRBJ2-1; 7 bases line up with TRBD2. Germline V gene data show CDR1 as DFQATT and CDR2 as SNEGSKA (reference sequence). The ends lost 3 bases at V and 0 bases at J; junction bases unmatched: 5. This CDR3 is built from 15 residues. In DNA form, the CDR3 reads TGCAGTGCTAGCGGCGGGAGTTCCTCCTACAATGAGCAGTTCTTC. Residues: CSASGGSSSYNEQFF.

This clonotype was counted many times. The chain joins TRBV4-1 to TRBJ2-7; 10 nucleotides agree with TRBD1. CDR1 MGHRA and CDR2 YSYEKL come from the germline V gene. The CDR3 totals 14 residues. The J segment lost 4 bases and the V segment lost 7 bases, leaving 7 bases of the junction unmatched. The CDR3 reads CASTLRDRGYEQYF. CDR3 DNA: TGCGCCAGCACACTCCGGGACAGGGGTTACGAGCAGTACTTC.

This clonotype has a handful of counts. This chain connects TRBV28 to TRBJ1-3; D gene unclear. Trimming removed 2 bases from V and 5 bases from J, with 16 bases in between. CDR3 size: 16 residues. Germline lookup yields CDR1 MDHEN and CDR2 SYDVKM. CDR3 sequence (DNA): TGTGCCAGCAGTTTAACCAGGATCAAGAAAAGAAACACCATATATTTT. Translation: CASSLTRIKKRNTIYF.

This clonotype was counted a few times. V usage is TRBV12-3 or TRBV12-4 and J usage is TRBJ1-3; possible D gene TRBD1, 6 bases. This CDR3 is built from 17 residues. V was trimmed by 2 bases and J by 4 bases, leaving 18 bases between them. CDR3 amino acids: CASSLRARRGVGNTIYF. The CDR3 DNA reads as TGTGCCAGCAGTTTAAGGGCCCGCAGGGGAGTCGGAAACACCATATATTTT.

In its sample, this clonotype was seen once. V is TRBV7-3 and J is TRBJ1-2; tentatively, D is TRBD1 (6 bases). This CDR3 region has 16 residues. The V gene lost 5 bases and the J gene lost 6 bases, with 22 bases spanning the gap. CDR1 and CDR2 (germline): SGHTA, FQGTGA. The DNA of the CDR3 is TGTGCCAGCAGCATGGACAGAGATCCCGAGAGGAATGGCTACACCTTC. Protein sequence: CASSMDRDPERNGYTF.

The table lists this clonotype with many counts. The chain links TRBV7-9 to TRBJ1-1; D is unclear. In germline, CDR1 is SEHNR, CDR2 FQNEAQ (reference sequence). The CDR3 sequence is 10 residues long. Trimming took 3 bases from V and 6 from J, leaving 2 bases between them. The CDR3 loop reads CASSFPEAFF. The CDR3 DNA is TGTGCCAGCAGCTTCCCTGAAGCTTTCTTT. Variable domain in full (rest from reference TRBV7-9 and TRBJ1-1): DTGVSQNPRHKITKRGQNVTFRCDPISEHNRLYWYRQTLGQGPEFLTYFQNEAQLEKSRLLSDRFSAERPKGSFSTLEIQRTEQGDSAMYLCASSFPEAFFGQGTRLTVV.

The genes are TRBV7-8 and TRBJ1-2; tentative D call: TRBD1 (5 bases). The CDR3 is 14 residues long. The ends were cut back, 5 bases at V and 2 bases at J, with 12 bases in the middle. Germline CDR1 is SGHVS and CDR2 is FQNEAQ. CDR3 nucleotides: TGTGCCAGCAGCCCCGGGACGGACAACTATGGCTACACCTTC. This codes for CASSPGTDNYGYTF.

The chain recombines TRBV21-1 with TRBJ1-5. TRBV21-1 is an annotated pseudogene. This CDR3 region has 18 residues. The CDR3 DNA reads TGTGCCAGCAGCAAAGGATATGGGATTTCGGTCAGCGGTCAGCCCCAGCATTTT. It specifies CASSKGYGISVSGQPQHF.

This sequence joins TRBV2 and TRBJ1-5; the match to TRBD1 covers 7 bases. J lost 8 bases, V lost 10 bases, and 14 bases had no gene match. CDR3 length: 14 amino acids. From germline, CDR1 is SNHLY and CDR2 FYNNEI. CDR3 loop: CAICSWTGIKPQHF. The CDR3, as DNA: TGTGCCATCTGTTCCTGGACAGGTATAAAGCCCCAGCATTTT.